The sequence of this TCR beta chain was determined in a study of patients and donors after allogeneic stem cell transplantation. Germline CDR1 and CDR2: DFQATT and SNEGSKA (reference sequence). Germline trimming cut 1 base from V and 6 bases from J; bases unmatched to any gene: 7. The CDR3 is 15 amino acids. MiXCR was run by TCRdb on the RT-PCR reads, yielding one entry per CDR3 protein. This sample has approximately 200,000 distinct CDR3 sequences, with 13% to 15% found just once. The source material was blood, either unsorted or a sorted T cell fraction (not recorded which). This TCR derives from a human donor who was either an allogeneic HSCT recipient or a stem cell or donor lymphocyte infusion donor (not recorded which). It is not recorded whose cells these are; they may come from a transplant donor. The chain is built from TRBV20-1 and TRBJ2-2, with 8 bases lining up with TRBD2. The CDR3 DNA is TGCAGTGCTAGAGTGACCGGGAGGGTTTCCGGGGAGCTGTTTTTT. This sequence encodes CSARVTGRVSGELFF.